This TCR beta chain comes out of a study of blood T cell repertoires in COVID-19. Study-level background: Researchers got acute and convalescent COVID-19 samples from the United States, Italy and Spain.

Profiling relied on immunoSEQ multiplex PCR, and the TCRdb table lists in-frame clones only, not all of them. The sample carries 71,000 or so clones, about 86% recorded once. The CDR3 sequence is 15 residues long. Germline CDR1 reads MNHEY; CDR2 reads SVGEGT. V was cut by 0 bases and J by 7 bases, with 16 bases left in between. This clone was recorded only once. The sequencing input was peripheral blood. The receptor's source is a man older than 75 in a cohort sampled during active COVID-19. The chain has TRBV6-2 or TRBV6-3 and TRBJ2-7, with D tentatively TRBD1 (6 bases). Written as DNA, the CDR3 is TGTGCCAGCAGTTACTCGGGGTTGACAGGAGGAGAGCAGTACTTC. It specifies CASSYSGLTGGEQYF.